This entry features one T cell receptor beta chain sequence. Its antigen is unknown. With random hexamers, roughly 0.45 to 1 ug RNA was reverse transcribed. TCRdb re-called the immunoSEQ multiplex PCR reads through MiXCR, storing one row per CDR3 protein. Altogether around 140,000 distinct CDR3 sequences are present, approximately 96% being singletons, with the ten largest covering about 0.11%. The CDR3 length is 15 residues. V was shortened by 2 bases and J by 0 bases, with 5 bases between the two germline ends. CDR1 is MNHEY, CDR2 SMNVEV, per germline (reference sequence). This record comes from a study of CD8 T cells in Susac syndrome. Study results and caveats: The authors acknowledged that the study's TCR sequencing and HLA analysis involved relatively few individuals.

The study sequenced TCR beta in blood CD8+ and CD4+ T cells. Both CD4+ and CD8+ T cells were negatively isolated, and TEMRA cells underwent FACS enrichment. This sequence joins TRBV27 and TRBJ2-6; no clear D gene. The origin of this receptor is a human donor with multiple sclerosis. The sample was CD4+ T cells from PBMCs. The DNA for the CDR3 is TGTGCCAGCAGTTTAAAGAACTCTGGGGCCAACGTCCTGACTTTC. This sequence encodes CASSLKNSGANVLTF.